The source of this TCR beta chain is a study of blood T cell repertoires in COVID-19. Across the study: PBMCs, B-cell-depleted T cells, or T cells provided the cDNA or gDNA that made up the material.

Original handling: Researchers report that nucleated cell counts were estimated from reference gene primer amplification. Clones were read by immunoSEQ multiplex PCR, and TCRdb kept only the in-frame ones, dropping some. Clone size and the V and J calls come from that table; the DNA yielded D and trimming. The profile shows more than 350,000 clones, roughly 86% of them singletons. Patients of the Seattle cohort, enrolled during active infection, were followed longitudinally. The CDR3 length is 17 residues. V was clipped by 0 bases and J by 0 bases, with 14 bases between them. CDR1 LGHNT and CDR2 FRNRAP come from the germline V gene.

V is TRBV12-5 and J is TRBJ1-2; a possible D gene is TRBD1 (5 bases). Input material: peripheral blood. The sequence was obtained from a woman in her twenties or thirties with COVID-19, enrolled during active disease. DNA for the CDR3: TGTGCTAGTGGTTTGGTGGCGGGACCGAGATCTAACTATGGCTACACCTTC. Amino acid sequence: CASGLVAGPRSNYGYTF.